Sequencing of this T cell receptor (beta chain) was carried out in a study of control samples from healthy donors and cancer patients. Germline V gene sequence: CDR1 MNHEY, CDR2 SVGAGI. The V end lost 6 bases, the J end lost 7 bases, and 15 bases lay between the germline ends. This CDR3 spans 14 amino acids. This clone was seen just once. Profiled with immunoSEQ multiplex PCR; TCRdb holds only in-frame clones, not every one. The sample contains 120,000 or so clones, over 75% of which appear only once. The receptor was derived from a man aged 40-55 years in good health. The chain links TRBV6-5 to TRBJ1-4, with a weak D call TRBD1 (5 bases). Sequenced sample: blood. In DNA, the CDR3 is TGTGCCAGCAGATTCGGGGGGGGGAGTGAAAAACTGTTTTTT. Amino acids: CASRFGGGSEKLFF.